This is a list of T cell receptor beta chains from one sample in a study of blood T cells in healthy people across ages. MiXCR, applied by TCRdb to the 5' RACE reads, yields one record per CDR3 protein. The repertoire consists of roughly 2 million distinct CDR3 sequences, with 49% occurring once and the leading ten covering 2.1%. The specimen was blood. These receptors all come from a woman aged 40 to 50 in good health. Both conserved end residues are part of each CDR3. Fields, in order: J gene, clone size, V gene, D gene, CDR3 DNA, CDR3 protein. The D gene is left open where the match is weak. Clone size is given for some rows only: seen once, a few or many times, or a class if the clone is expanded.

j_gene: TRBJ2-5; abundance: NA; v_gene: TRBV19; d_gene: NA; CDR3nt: TGTGCCAGTAGAGGCCAACATACCGGGACGGCACAAGAGACCCAGTACTTC; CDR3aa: CASRGQHTGTAQETQYF
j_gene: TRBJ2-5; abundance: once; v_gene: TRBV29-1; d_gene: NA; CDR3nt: TGCAGCGGCAAAACAGGTGGGACGCTGGAGTACTTC; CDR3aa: CSGKTGGTLEYF
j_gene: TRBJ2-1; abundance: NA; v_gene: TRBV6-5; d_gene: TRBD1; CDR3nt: TGTGCCAGCAGTTCAGGGGACAGGATATTATACAATGAGCAGTTCTTC; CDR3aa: CASSSGDRILYNEQFF
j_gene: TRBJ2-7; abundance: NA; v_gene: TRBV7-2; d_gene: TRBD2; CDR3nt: TGTGCCAGCAGCCGAAGCGGGGGTGGGGTGCAGTACTTC; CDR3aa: CASSRSGGGVQYF
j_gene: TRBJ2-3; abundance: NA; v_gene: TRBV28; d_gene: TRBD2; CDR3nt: TGTGCCAGCAGTGTTAGCGGGAGCCCAGATACGCAGTATTTT; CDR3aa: CASSVSGSPDTQYF
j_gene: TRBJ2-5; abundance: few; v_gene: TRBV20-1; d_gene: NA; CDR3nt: TGCAGTGCTAGAGGACAGGTCCTAGAGACCCAGTACTTC; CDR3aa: CSARGQVLETQYF
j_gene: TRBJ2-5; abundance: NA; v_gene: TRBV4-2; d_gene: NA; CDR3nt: TGTGCCAGCAGCCAAGGGGTTGGGGCCAACCAAGAGACCCAGTACTTC; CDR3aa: CASSQGVGANQETQYF
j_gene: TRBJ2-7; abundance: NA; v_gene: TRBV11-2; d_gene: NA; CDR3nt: TGTGCCAGCAGCTGGTTGACAGGTAGCTCCTACGAGCAGTACTTC; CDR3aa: CASSWLTGSSYEQYF
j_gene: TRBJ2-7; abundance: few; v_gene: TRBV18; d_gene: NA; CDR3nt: TGTGCCAGCTCACCATCAGACGGAGTCTCCTACGAGCAGTACTTC; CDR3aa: CASSPSDGVSYEQYF
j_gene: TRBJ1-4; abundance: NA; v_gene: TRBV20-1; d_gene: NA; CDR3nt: TGCAGTGCTGGAGATCTGATCAGGGACGGAGAAAAACTGTTTTTT; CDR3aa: CSAGDLIRDGEKLFF
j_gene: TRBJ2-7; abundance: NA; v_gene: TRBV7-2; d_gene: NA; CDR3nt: TGTGCCAGCAGCCTCGCCGGGACCTCTAACTACGAGCAGTACTTC; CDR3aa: CASSLAGTSNYEQYF
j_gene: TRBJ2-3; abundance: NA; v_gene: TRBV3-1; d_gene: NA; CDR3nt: TGTGCCAGCAGCCAAATAAGGGACAAGGATACGCAGTATTTT; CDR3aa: CASSQIRDKDTQYF
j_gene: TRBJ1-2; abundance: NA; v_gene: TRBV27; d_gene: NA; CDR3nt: TGTGCCAGCAGTGTTGCGGGGACCGCGTATGGCTACACCTTC; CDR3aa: CASSVAGTAYGYTF
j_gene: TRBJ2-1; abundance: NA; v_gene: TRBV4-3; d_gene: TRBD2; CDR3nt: TGCGCCAGCAGCCAAGATTTATTTGGGACTAGCGGGAGCTCCTACAATGAGCAGTTCTTC; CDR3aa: CASSQDLFGTSGSSYNEQFF
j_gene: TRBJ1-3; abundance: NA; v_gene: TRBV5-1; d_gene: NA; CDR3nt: TGCGCCAGCAGACCAATACCCTCTGGAAACACCATATATTTT; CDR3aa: CASRPIPSGNTIYF
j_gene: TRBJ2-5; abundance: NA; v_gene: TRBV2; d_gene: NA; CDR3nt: TGTGCCAGCACCATCCAGCCTCGGGAAGGGGAGACCCAGTACTTC; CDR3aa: CASTIQPREGETQYF
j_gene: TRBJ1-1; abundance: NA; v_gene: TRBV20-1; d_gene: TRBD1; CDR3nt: TGCAGTGCCCCGGGACAGTCGAGCACTGAAGCTTTCTTT; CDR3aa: CSAPGQSSTEAFF
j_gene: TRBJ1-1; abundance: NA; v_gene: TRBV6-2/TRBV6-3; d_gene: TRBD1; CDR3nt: TGTGCCAGCAGCTCCGGGACAGGGGTCGCTTTCTTT; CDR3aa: CASSSGTGVAFF
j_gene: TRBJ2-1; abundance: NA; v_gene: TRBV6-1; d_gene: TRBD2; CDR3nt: TGTGCCAGCAGTGGTAGCGGGGTCCCTCTTTCCTACAATGAGCAGTTCTTC; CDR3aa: CASSGSGVPLSYNEQFF
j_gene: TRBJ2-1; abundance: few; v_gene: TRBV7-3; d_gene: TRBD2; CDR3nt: TGTGCCAGCAACCTACTCGCGCGGGGGTCGAATGAGCAGTTCTTC; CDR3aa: CASNLLARGSNEQFF
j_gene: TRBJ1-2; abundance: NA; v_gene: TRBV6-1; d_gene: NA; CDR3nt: TGTGCCAGCACCGAACAGCCGATCAACTATGGCTACACCTTC; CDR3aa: CASTEQPINYGYTF
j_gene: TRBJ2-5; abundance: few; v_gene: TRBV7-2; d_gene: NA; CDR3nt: TGTGCCAGCAGCGGTACCCTCGTGATCGAGACCCAGTACTTC; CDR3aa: CASSGTLVIETQYF
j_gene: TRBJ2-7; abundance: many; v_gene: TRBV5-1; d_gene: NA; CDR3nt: TGTGCCAGCAGCTTGGTGGGGGACGAGCAGTACTTC; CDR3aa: CASSLVGDEQYF
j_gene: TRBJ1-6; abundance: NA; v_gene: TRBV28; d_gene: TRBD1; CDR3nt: TGTGCCAGCAGTTTGGCAGGGGGGGATGTTGGTAATTCACCCCTCCACTTT; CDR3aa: CASSLAGGDVGNSPLHF
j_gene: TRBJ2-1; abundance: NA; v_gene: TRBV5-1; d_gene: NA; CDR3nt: TGCGCCAGTAGCTTGGGGCTAATCCAGCCCAATGAGCAGTTCTTC; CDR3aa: CASSLGLIQPNEQFF
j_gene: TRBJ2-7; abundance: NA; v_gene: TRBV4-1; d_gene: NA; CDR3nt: TGCGCCAGCAGCCAAGCAAGGACAGCGGGCGATCAGTACTTC; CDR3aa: CASSQARTAGDQYF
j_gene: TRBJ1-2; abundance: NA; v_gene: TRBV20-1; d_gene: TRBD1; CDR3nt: TGCAGTGCTAGAGATAAGGGGGCTCAACATGGCTACACCTTC; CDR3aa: CSARDKGAQHGYTF
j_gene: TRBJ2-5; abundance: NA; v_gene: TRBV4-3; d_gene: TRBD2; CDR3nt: TGCGCCAGCAGCCAAGATACCATAGCGGGGGGGAGGCAAGAGACCCAGTACTTC; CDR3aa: CASSQDTIAGGRQETQYF
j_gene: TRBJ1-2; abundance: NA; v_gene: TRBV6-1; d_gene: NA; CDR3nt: TGTGCCACCGCGATGGCCGGGACGGGTTTTAACTATGGCTACACCTTC; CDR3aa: CATAMAGTGFNYGYTF
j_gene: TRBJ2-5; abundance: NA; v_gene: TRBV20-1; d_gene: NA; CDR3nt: TGCAGTGCGAGGGACCGGCGGAGCGGCCAAGAGACCCAGTACTTC; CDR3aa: CSARDRRSGQETQYF
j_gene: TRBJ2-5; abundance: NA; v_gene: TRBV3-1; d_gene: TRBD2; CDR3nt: TGTGCCAGCAGCGAGGGACTAGCTGAGACCCAGTACTTC; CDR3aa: CASSEGLAETQYF
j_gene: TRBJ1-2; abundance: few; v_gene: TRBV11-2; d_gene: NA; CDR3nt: TGTGCCAGCAGCAACTCAGGGATCTATGGCTACACCTTC; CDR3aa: CASSNSGIYGYTF
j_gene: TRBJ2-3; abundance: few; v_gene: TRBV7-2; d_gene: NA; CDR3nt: TGTGCCAGCATAGAGGGCACAGATACGCAGTATTTT; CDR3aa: CASIEGTDTQYF
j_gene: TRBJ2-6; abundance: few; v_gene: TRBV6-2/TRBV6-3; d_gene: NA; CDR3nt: TGTGCCAGCAGTTACCCACGAGACAGATCCAAGGGGTTTGGGGCCAACGTCCTGACTTTC; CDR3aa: CASSYPRDRSKGFGANVLTF
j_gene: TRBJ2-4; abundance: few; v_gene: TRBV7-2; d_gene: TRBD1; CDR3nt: TGTGCCAGCAGCTCCCACAGGGGTACGCTAGCCAAAAACATTCAGTACTTC; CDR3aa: CASSSHRGTLAKNIQYF
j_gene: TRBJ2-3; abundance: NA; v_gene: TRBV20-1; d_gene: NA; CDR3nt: TGCAGTGCCGTGGACATTGAAGGCACAGATACGCAGTATTTT; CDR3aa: CSAVDIEGTDTQYF
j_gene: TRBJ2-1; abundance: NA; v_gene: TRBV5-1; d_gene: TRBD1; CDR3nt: TGCGCCAGCAGCCGTACACAGGGGACCTATGAGCCCTACAATGAGCAGTTCTTC; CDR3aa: CASSRTQGTYEPYNEQFF
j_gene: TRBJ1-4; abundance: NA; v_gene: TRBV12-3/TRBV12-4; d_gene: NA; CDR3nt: TGTGCCAGCACCAACTACGCCAGTGCGAGTGAAAAACTGTTTTTT; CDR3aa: CASTNYASASEKLFF
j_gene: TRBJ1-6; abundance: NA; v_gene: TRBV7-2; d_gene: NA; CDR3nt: TGTGCCAGCAGCTTAGGAGGGGGGAGGCTCCAGAATTCACCCCTCCACTTT; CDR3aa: CASSLGGGRLQNSPLHF
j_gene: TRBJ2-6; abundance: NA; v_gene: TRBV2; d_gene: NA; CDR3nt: TGTGCCAGACCCAGAGGGCTCGAGGGAGGGGCCAACGTCCTGACTTTC; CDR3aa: CARPRGLEGGANVLTF
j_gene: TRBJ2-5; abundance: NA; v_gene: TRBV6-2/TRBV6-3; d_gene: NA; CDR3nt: TGTGCCAGCAGTTCGACTAGGGGCTTGGAGACCCAGTACTTC; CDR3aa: CASSSTRGLETQYF
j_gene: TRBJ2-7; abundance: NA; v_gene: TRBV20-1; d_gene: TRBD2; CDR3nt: TGCACCGCCCCGAGAGCGGGGGGATACAATGAGCAGTACTTC; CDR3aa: CTAPRAGGYNEQYF
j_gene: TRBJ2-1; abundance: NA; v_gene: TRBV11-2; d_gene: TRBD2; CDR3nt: TGTGCCAGCAGCCCGCGGGAGTCCTACAATGAGCAGTTCTTC; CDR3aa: CASSPRESYNEQFF
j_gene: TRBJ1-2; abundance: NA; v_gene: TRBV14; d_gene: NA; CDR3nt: TGTGCCAGCAGCCGGGGACCAGTAGAAGGCTACACCTTC; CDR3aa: CASSRGPVEGYTF
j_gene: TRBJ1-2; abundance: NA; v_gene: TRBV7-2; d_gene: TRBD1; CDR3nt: TGTGCCAGCAGCTTAGGACAGGGGGCGCTTCTAGATAACTATGGCTACACCTTC; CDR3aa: CASSLGQGALLDNYGYTF
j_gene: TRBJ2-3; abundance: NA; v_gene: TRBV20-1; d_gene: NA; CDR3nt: TGCAGTGCTCCCTGGGACCCCCAAGTCACAGATACGCAGTATTTT; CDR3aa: CSAPWDPQVTDTQYF
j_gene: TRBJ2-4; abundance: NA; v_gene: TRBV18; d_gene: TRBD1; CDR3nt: TGTGCCAGCTCACCTTCGGACAGGGCTGGCATTCAGTACTTC; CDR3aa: CASSPSDRAGIQYF
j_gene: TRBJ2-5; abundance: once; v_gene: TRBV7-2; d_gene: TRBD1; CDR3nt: TGTGCCAGCAGCTCCCCTCATACGACAGGGCGACCCCAAGAGACCCAGTACTTC; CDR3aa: CASSSPHTTGRPQETQYF
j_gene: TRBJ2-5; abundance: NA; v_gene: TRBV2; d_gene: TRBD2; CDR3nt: TGTGCCAGCAGCCCCGCTAGCGGGGGCCCTCAGAGGACCCAGTACTTC; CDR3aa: CASSPASGGPQRTQYF
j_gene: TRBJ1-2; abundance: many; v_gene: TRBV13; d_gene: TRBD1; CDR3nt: TGTGCCAGCAGCTTGGACAGGACGAGGTCTTATGGCTACACCTTC; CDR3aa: CASSLDRTRSYGYTF
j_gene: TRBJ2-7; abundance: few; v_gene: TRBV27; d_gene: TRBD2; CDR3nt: TGTGCCAGCAGTGCCCCCTCTAGCGGCCTACGGTACGAGCAGTACTTC; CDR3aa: CASSAPSSGLRYEQYF
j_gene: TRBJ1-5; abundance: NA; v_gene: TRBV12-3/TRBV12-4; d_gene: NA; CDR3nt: TGTGCCAGCACTTTAAGGGGCAGGAACAATCAGCCCCAGCATTTT; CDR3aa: CASTLRGRNNQPQHF
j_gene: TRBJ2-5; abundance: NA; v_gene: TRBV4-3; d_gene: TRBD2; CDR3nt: TGCGCCAGCAGCCAAGATACGGGACTAGCGGGGGAAGAGACCCAGTACTTC; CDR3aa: CASSQDTGLAGEETQYF
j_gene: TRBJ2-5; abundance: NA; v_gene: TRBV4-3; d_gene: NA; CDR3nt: TGCGCCAGCAGCCAAGAGGGCGCAGCTGGGAAGACCCAGTACTTC; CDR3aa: CASSQEGAAGKTQYF
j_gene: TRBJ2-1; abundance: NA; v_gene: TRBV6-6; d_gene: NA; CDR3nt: TGTGCCAGCACTCGTGGACAGCGCACCTACAATGAGCAGTTCTTC; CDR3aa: CASTRGQRTYNEQFF
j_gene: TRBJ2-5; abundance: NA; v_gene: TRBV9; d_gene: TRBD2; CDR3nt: TGTGCCAGCAGCGCGGCACATAGCGGGGGGGCGGGTGAGCAGTACTTC; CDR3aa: CASSAAHSGGAGEQYF
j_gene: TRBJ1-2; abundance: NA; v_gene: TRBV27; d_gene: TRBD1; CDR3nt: TGTGCCAGCAGTAGACAGGGGGCGCGTTTCAACTATGGCTACACCTTC; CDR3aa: CASSRQGARFNYGYTF